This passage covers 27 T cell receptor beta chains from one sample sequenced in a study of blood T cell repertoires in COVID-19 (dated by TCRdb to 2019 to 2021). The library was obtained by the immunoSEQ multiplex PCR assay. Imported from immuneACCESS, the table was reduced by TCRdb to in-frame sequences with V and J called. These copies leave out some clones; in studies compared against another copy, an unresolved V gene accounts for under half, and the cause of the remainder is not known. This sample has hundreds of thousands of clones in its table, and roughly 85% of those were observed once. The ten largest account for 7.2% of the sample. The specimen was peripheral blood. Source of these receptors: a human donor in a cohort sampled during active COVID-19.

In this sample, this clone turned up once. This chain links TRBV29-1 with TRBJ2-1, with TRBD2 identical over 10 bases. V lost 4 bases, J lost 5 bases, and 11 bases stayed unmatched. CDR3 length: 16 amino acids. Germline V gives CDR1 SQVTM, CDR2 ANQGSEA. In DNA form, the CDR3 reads TGCAGCGTTGGGACTAGCGGACCGAGGCGGGACAATGAGCAGTTCTTC. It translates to CSVGTSGPRRDNEQFF.

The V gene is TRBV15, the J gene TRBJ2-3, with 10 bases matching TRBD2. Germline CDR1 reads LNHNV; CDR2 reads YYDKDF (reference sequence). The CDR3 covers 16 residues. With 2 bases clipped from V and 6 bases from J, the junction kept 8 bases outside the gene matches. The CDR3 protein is CATSRSGLALGDTQYF. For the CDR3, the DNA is TGTGCCACCAGCAGATCGGGACTAGCGCTTGGGGATACGCAGTATTTT.

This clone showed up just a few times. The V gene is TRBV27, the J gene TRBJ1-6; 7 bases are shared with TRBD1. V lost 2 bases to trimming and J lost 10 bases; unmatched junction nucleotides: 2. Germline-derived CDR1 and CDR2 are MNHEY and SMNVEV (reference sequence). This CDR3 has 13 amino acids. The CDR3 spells CASSLHRGSPLHF. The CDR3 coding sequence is TGTGCCAGCAGTTTACACAGGGGATCACCCCTCCACTTT.

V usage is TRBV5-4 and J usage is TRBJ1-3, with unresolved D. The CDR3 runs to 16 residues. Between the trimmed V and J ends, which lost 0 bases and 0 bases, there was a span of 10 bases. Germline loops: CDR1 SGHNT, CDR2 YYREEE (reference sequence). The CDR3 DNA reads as TGTGCCAGCAGCTTGGGGCCAGGCACCTCTGGAAACACCATATATTTT. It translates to CASSLGPGTSGNTIYF.

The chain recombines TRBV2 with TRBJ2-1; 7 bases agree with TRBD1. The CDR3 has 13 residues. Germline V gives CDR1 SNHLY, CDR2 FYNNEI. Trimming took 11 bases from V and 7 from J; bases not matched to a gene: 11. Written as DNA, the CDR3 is TGTGCCCCAAGAAGGGGGCTAAGTAATGAGCAGTTCTTC. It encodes CAPRRGLSNEQFF.

The CDR3 region is CASSPRGDMNTEAFF. The CDR3 DNA reads TGTGCCAGTAGTCCACGGGGGGATATGAACACTGAAGCTTTCTTT. This sequence joins TRBV19 and TRBJ1-1; possibly TRBD1 for D (5 bases). With 5 bases removed from V and 0 bases from J, the gap between germline ends came to 13 bases. The germline gives CDR1 LNHDA, CDR2 SQIVND (reference sequence). The CDR3 spans 15 residues. The entire variable domain, with the rest obtained from reference TRBV19 and TRBJ1-1, is as follows: DGGITQSPKYLFRKEGQNVTLSCEQNLNHDAMYWYRQDPGQGLRLIYYSQIVNDFQKGDIAEGYSVSREKKESFPLTVTSAQKNPTAFYLCASSPRGDMNTEAFFGQGTRLTVV.

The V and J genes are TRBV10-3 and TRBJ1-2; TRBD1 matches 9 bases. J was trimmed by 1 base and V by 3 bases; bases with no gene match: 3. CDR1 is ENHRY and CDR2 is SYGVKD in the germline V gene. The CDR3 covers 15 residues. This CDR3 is CAISERDRDNYGYTF. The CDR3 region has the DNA TGTGCCATCAGTGAACGGGACAGGGATAACTATGGCTACACCTTC.

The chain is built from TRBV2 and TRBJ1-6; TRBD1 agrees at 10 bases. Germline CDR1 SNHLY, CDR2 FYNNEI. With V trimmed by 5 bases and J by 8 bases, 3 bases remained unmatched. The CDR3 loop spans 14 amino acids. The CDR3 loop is CASSPDRGHSPLHF. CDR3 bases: TGTGCCAGCAGTCCCGACAGGGGGCATTCACCCCTCCACTTT.

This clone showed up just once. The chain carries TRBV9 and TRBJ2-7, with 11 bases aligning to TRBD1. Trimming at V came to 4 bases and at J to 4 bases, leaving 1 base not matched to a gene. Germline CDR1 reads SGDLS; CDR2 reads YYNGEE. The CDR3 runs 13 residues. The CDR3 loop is CASSRDRGYEQYF. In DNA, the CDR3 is TGTGCCAGCAGCCGGGACAGGGGGTACGAGCAGTACTTC. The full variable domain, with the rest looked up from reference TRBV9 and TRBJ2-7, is DSGVTQTPKHLITATGQRVTLRCSPRSGDLSVYWYQQSLDQGLQFLIQYYNGEERAKGNILERFSAQQFPDLHSELNLSSLELGDSALYFCASSRDRGYEQYFGPGTRLTVT.

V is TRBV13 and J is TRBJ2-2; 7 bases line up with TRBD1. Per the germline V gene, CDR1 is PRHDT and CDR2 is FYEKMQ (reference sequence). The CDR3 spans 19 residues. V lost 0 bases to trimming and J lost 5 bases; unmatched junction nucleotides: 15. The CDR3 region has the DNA TGTGCCAGCAGCTTAGGCCTACATAACACAGGGGTTAAGACCGGGGAGCTGTTTTTT. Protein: CASSLGLHNTGVKTGELFF. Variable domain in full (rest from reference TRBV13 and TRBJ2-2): AAGVIQSPRHLIKEKRETATLKCYPIPRHDTVYWYQQGPGQDPQFLISFYEKMQSDKGSIPDRFSAQQFSDYHSELNMSSLELGDSALYFCASSLGLHNTGVKTGELFFGEGSRLTVL.

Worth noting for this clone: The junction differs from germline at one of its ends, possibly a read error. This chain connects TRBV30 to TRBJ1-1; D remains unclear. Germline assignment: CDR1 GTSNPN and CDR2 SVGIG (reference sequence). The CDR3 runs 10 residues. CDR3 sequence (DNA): TGTGCCTCGAGTACTACTGAAGCTTTCTTT. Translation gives CASSTTEAFF. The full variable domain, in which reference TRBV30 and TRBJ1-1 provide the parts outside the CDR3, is SQTIHQWPATLVQPVGSPLSLECTVEGTSNPNLYWYRQAAGRGLQLLFYSVGIGQISSEVPQNLSASRPQDRQFILSSKKLLLSDSGFYLCASSTTEAFFGQGTRLTVV.

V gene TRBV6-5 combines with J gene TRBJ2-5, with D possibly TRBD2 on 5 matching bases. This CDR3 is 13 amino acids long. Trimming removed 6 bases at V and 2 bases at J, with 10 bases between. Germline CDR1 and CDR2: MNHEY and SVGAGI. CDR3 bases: TGTGCCAGCAGACTAGGACTTCAAGAGACCCAGTACTTC. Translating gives CASRLGLQETQYF.

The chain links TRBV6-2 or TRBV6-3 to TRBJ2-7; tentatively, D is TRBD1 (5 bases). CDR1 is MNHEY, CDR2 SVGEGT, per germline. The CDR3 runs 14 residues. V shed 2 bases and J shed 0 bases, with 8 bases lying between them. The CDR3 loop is CASSYDSSSYEQYF. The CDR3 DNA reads TGTGCCAGCAGTTACGACAGTAGCTCCTACGAGCAGTACTTC.

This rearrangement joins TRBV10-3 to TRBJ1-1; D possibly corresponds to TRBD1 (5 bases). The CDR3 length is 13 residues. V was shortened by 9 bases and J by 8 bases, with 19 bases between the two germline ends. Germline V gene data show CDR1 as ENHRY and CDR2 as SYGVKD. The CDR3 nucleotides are TGTGCCATATCCCAGGGAGGGATCATAGAAGCTTTCTTT. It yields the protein CAISQGGIIEAFF.

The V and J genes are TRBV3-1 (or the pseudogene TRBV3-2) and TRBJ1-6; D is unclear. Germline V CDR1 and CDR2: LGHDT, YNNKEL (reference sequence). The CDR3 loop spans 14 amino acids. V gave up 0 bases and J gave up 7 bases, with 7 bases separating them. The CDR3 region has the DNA TGTGCCAGCAGCCAAGATGGGCTAAATTCACCCCTCCACTTT. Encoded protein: CASSQDGLNSPLHF.

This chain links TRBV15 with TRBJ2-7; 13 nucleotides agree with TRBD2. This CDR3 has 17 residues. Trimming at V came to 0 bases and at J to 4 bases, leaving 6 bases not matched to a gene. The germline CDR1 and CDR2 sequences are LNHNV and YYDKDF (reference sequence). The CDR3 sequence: CATSRDIPGLAGYEQYF. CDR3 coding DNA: TGTGCCACCAGCAGAGATATCCCGGGACTAGCGGGGTACGAGCAGTACTTC.

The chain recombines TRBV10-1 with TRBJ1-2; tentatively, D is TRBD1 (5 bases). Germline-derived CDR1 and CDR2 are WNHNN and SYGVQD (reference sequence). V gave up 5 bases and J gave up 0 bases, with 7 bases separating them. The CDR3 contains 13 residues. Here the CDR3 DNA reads TGCGCCAGCAGTAAGGGGCCTAACTATGGCTACACCTTC. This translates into CASSKGPNYGYTF.

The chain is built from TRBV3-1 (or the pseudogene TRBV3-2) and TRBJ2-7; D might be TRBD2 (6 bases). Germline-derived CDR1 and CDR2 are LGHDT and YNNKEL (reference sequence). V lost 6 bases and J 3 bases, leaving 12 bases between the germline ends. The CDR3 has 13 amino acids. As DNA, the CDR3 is TGTGCCAGCAGTCCGGGACTTAACTACGAGCAGTACTTC. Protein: CASSPGLNYEQYF.

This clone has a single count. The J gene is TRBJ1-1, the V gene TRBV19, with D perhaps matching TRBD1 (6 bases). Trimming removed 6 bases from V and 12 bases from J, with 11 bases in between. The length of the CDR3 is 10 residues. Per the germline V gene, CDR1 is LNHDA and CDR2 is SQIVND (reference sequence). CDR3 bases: TGTGCCAGTAGCAACAGGGAGACTTTCTTT. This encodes CASSNRETFF.

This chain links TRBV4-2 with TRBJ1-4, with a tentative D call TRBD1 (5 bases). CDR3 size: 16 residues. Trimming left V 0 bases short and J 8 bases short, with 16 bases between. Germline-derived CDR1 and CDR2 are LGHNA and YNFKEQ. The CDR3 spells CASSQERGLISEKLFF. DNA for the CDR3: TGTGCCAGCAGCCAAGAAAGGGGCCTTATATCAGAAAAACTGTTTTTT.

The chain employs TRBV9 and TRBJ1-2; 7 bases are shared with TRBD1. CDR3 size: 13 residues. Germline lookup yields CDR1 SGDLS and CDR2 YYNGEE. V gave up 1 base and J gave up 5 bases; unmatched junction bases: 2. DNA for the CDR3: TGTGCCAGCAGCGTAACAGGGGTGTATGGCTACACCTTC. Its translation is CASSVTGVYGYTF.

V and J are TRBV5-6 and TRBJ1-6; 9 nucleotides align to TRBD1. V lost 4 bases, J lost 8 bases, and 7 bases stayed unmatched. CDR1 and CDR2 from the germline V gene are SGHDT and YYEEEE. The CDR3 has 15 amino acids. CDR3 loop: CASSGPGQGYSPLHF. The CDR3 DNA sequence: TGTGCCAGCAGCGGGCCGGGACAGGGATATTCACCCCTCCACTTT.

DNA for the CDR3: TGCGCCAGCAGCGGACAGGGAGGTCAGCCCCAGCATTTT. It encodes CASSGQGGQPQHF. The chain carries TRBV5-1 and TRBJ1-5; the match to TRBD1 covers 8 bases. The trim removed 4 bases at V and 6 bases at J, leaving 3 bases unmatched. Germline lookup yields CDR1 SGHRS and CDR2 YFSETQ. CDR3 length: 13 amino acids.

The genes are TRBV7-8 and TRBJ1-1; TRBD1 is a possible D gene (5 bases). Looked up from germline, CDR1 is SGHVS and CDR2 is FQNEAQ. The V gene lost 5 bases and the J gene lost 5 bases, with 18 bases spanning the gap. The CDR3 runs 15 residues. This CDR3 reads CASSAGTTMGTEAFF. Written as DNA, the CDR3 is TGTGCCAGCAGCGCCGGGACTACTATGGGGACTGAAGCTTTCTTT.

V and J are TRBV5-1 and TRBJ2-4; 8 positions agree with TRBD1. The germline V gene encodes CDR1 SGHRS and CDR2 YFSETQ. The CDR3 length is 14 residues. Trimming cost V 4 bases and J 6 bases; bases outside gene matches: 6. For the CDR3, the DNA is TGCGCCAGCAGCGAGGGACAGGTGGGAAACATTCAGTACTTC. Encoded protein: CASSEGQVGNIQYF.

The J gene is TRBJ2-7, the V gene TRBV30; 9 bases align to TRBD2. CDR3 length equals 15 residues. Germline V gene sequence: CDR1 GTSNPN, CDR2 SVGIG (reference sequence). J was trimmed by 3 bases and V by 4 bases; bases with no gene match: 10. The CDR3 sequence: CAWTVSSGGIYEQYF. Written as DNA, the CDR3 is TGTGCCTGGACCGTAAGTAGCGGGGGAATCTACGAGCAGTACTTC.

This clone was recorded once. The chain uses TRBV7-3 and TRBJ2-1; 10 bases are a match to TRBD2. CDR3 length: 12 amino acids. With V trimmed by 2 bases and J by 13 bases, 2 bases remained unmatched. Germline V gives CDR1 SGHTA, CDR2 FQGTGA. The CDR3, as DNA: TGTGCCAGCAGCTTACTAGCGGGGGCCCAGTTCTTC. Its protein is CASSLLAGAQFF.